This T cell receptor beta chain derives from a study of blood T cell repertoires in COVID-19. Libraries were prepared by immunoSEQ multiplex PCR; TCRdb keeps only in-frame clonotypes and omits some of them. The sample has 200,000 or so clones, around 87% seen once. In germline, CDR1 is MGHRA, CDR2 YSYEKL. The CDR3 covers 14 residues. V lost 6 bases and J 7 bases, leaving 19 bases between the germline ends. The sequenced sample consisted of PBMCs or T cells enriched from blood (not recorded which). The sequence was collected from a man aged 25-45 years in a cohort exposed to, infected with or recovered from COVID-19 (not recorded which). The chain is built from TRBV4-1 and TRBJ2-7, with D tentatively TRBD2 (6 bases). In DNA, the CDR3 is TGCGCCAGCAGACTCCCGGGACTTGACGGGGAGCAGTACTTC. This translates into CASRLPGLDGEQYF.